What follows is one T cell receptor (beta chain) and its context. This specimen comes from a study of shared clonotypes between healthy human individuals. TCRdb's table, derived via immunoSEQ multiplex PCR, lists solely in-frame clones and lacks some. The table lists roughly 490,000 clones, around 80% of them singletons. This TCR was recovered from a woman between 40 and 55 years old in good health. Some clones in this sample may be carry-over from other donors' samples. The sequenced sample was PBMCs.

The CDR3, as DNA: TGCAGCGTTGTTTTCACAGGGGGTTCCAATCAGCCCCAGCATTTT. This encodes CSVVFTGGSNQPQHF. The V call is TRBV29-1, the J call TRBJ1-5, with 8 bases lining up with TRBD1. V gave up 4 bases and J gave up 3 bases; unmatched junction bases: 8. This CDR3 contains 15 residues. Per germline, CDR1 SQVTM and CDR2 ANQGSEA.